This T cell receptor (beta chain) was captured in a study of cytomegalovirus exposure and HLA in healthy donors. Study-level findings and limits: Researchers reported that a few CMV-associated chains were confirmed in vitro as CMV antigen-specific. The dataset shows that most TCR sequences were rare, while some public TCRs occurred in many donors. There were around 160 TCR beta chains listed as cytomegalovirus-associated. The classifier was said to identify cytomegalovirus status with high specificity and sensitivity.

With respect to this clone: Its antigen is unknown.

Germline CDR1 is SNHLY and CDR2 is FYNNEI. This CDR3 spans 14 amino acids. V shed 2 bases and J shed 8 bases, with 13 bases lying between them. The method was immunoSEQ multiplex PCR; TCRdb's version includes in-frame clones alone and lacks a portion of them. The sample lists over 120,000 clones; about 94% were seen once. This clonotype was sampled from a man aged 18 to 29 in good health and CMV-seropositive. The sequenced sample was PBMCs. The chain uses TRBV2 and TRBJ2-1, with a tentative D call TRBD2 (5 bases). CDR3 nucleotide sequence: TGTGCCAGCAGTGAACCCTTATTCGGGGATGAGCAGTTCTTC. Its translation: CASSEPLFGDEQFF.